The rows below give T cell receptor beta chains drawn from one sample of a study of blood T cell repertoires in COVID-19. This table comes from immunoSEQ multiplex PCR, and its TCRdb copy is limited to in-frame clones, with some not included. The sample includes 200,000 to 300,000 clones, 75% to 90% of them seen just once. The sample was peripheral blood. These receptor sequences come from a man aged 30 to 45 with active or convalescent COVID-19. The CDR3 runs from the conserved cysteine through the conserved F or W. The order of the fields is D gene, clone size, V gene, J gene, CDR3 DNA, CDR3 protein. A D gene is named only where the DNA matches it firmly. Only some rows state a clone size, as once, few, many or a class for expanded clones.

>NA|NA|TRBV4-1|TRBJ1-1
TGCGCCAGCAGCCAAGATCCGGGTCACACTGAAGCTTTCTTT
CASSQDPGHTEAFF
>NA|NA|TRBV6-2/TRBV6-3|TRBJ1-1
TGTGCCAGCAGTAGGGACTCCTGGGAAGCTTTCTTT
CASSRDSWEAFF
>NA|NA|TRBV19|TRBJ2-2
TGTGCCAGTAGTATAGATCGAGGGATCGCCGGGGAGCTGTTTTTT
CASSIDRGIAGELFF
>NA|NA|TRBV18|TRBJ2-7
TGTGCCAGCTCGCCTCTAGCGCGGTACGAGCAGTACTTC
CASSPLARYEQYF
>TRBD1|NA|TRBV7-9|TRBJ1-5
TGTGCCAGCAGCTCGACCTGGGACAGTAATAGCAATCAGCCCCAGCATTTT
CASSSTWDSNSNQPQHF
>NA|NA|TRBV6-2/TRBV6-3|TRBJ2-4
TGTGCCAGCAGCCCTGCTAGGAACATTCAGTACTTC
CASSPARNIQYF
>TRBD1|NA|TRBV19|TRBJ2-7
TGTGCCAGTAGGGACAGGGGGAGTAGCGGCGAGCAGTACTTC
CASRDRGSSGEQYF
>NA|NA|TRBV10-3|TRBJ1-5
TGTGCCATCAAACAAGATAATCAGCCCCAGCATTTT
CAIKQDNQPQHF
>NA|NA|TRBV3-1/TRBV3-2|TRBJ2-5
TGTGCCAGCAGCCAAGGGCTCAGACACAGACAAGAGACCCAGTACTTC
CASSQGLRHRQETQYF
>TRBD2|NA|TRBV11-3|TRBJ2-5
TGTGCCAGCAGCCCCGGGACTAGCGGGGGGGAAGAGACCCAGTACTTC
CASSPGTSGGEETQYF
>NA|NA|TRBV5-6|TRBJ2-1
TGTGCCAGCAGCTTGGAAGCCGCGGGGGAGCAGTTCTTC
CASSLEAAGEQFF
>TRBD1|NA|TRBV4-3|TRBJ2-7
TGCGCCAGCAGCCCAGACAGGGCCTACGAGCAGTACTTC
CASSPDRAYEQYF
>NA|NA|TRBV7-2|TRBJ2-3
TGTGCCAGCAGCTTAGCGAAGCGTGATACGCAGTATTTT
CASSLAKRDTQYF
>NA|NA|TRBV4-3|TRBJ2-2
TGCGCCAGCAGCCAAGATCGGGAGGGGGCCTCGAACACCGGGGAGCTGTTTTTT
CASSQDREGASNTGELFF
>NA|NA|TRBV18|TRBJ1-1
TGTGCCAGCTCACCCTCACTTACGACAGGACTGAACACTGAAGCTTTCTTT
CASSPSLTTGLNTEAFF
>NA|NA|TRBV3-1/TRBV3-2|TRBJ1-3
TGCGTTTCCGTCGTCTCTGGAAACACCATATATTTT
CVSVVSGNTIYF
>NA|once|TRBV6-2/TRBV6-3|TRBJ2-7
TGTGCCAGCAGTTATTTGCGCGCGGGGACCTACGAGCAGTACTTC
CASSYLRAGTYEQYF
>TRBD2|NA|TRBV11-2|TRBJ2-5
TGTGCCAGCAGGGCGGGGGTGGTAAGAGAGACCCAGTACTTC
CASRAGVVRETQYF
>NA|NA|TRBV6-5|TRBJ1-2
TGTGCCAGCGCCACGGGGGGGTATGGCTACACCTTC
CASATGGYGYTF
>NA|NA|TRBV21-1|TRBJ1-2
TGTGCCAGCAGCTCACAGGTTTATGGCTACACCTTC
CASSSQVYGYTF
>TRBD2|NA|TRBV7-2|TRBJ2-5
TGTGCCAGCAGCCCAACTAGCGGGGGGGCGGTAACCCAGTACTTC
CASSPTSGGAVTQYF
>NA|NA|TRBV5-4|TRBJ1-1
TGTGCCAGCGGTTTAGGACTGATGAACACTGAAGCTTTCTTT
CASGLGLMNTEAFF
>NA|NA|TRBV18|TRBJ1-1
TGTGCCAGCTCACCAGCAGGGGAGACTGAAGCTTTCTTT
CASSPAGETEAFF
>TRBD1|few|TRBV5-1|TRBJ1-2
TGCGCCAGCAGCTTGCGGGGACAGGGATCGGTCTATGGCTACACCTTC
CASSLRGQGSVYGYTF
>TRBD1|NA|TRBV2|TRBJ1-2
TGTGCCAGCAGTGAAAGAGGACAGGGAATAAGTGGCTACACCTTC
CASSERGQGISGYTF
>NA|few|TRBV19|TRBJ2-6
TGTGCCACCCAAGCCCTTACTGGGGCCAACGTCCTGACTTTC
CATQALTGANVLTF
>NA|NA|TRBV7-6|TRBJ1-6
TGTGCCAGCAGCTTAGTATCGGGTAATAATTCACCCCTCCACTTT
CASSLVSGNNSPLHF
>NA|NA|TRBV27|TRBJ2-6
TGTGCCAGCAGTTTTGTCAGCTCTGGGGCCAACGTCCTGACTTTC
CASSFVSSGANVLTF
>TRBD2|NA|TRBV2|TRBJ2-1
TGTGCCAGCAGTAAAACTAGCGGGGGGGCCTACAATGAGCAGTTCTTC
CASSKTSGGAYNEQFF
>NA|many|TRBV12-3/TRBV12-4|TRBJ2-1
TGTGCCAGCCGGGAAGGCTCCTACAATGAGCAGTTCTTC
CASREGSYNEQFF